A single sample is the source of the 32 T cell receptor beta chains below, sequenced in a study of T cell clonotyping in hematopoietic cell transplantation. The method was immunoSEQ multiplex PCR; TCRdb's version includes in-frame clones alone and lacks a portion of them. Among 5,500 to 6,500 clones listed, around four fifths were seen once. Sequenced material: peripheral blood mononuclear cells, taken 180 days after allogeneic stem cell transplant. These receptors were collected from an older male patient who had an allogeneic stem cell transplant from an unrelated donor, so T cells may come from the graft donor. Some clones in this sample may be carry-over from other donors' samples.

The chain employs TRBV7-8 and TRBJ2-3; D may be TRBD1 (6 bases). CDR1 is SGHVS and CDR2 is FQNEAQ in the germline V gene. CDR3 length equals 15 residues. V lost 3 bases to trimming and J lost 3 bases, with 13 bases between them. In DNA, the CDR3 is TGTGCCAGCAGCTTCGCGCCCCAGGGGACAGATACGCAGTATTTT. Protein: CASSFAPQGTDTQYF.

The rearrangement links TRBV27 to TRBJ2-5; 8 bases agree with TRBD1. This CDR3 contains 14 residues. The J segment lost 11 bases and the V segment lost 4 bases, leaving 12 bases of the junction unmatched. The germline V gene encodes CDR1 MNHEY and CDR2 SMNVEV (reference sequence). The CDR3 protein is CASSSIQGAVWQYF. CDR3 DNA sequence: TGTGCCAGCAGTTCCATTCAGGGGGCAGTTTGGCAGTACTTC.

This clone came up a few times. The V and J genes are TRBV14 and TRBJ2-7; D might be TRBD2 (6 bases). CDR1 and CDR2 (germline): SGHDN, FVKESK. The CDR3 is 13 residues long. V was clipped by 5 bases and J by 3 bases, with 11 bases between them. CDR3 residues: CASSTRDFYEQYF. The DNA of the CDR3 is TGTGCCAGCAGCACCCGGGACTTCTACGAGCAGTACTTC.

In this sample, this clone turned up a few times. This chain links TRBV13 with TRBJ1-1; D is perhaps TRBD1 (6 bases). Germline CDR1 reads PRHDT; CDR2 reads FYEKMQ (reference sequence). Trimming shortened V by 2 bases and J by 4 bases, and 14 bases separated the two germline ends. This CDR3 spans 15 amino acids. CDR3 coding DNA: TGTGCCAGCAGCTTACCACAGGGTAGGGGCACTGAAGCTTTCTTT. Translating it yields CASSLPQGRGTEAFF.

The V call is TRBV15, the J call TRBJ1-1; unclear D gene. CDR3 length: 13 residues. Trimming pared 1 base from V and 10 bases from J, leaving 13 bases between. Germline V gene lookup returns CDR1 LNHNV and CDR2 YYDKDF (reference sequence). This CDR3 is CATSRGERATAFF. In DNA form, the CDR3 reads TGTGCCACCAGCAGAGGGGAGCGAGCGACAGCTTTCTTT.

The chain links TRBV6-1 to TRBJ2-1; TRBD2 matches 8 bases. Germline V gene data show CDR1 as MNHNS and CDR2 as SASEGT. The CDR3 extends over 15 amino acids. J gave up 1 base and V 1 base, and 0 bases lay outside the gene matches. The CDR3 reads CASSEVAGSYNEQFF. The CDR3 coding sequence is TGTGCCAGCAGTGAAGTAGCGGGGTCCTACAATGAGCAGTTCTTC.

This clone is medium-sized within its sample. This CDR3 reads CASSFLAANEQFF. DNA of the CDR3: TGTGCCAGCAGCTTCTTAGCGGCAAATGAGCAGTTCTTC. The genes are TRBV7-3 and TRBJ2-1, with D perhaps matching TRBD2 (6 bases). The germline V gene has CDR1 SGHTA and CDR2 FQGTGA. The CDR3 has 13 residues. V was trimmed by 3 bases and J by 7 bases, leaving 10 bases between them.

This sequence joins TRBV4-2 and TRBJ1-5; possibly TRBD1 for D (5 bases). The germline gives CDR1 LGHNA, CDR2 YNFKEQ. Trimming took 0 bases from V and 5 from J, leaving 8 bases between them. The CDR3 extends over 14 amino acids. CDR3 DNA: TGTGCCAGCAGCCAAGAGGCAGGGCATCAGCCCCAGCATTTT. Protein: CASSQEAGHQPQHF.

V and J are TRBV28 and TRBJ1-2, with D tentatively TRBD1 (5 bases). Trimming shortened V by 3 bases and J by 1 base, and 12 bases separated the two germline ends. This CDR3 has 15 residues. Germline V lookup: CDR1 MDHEN, CDR2 SYDVKM. CDR3 amino acids: CASSLEGTGNYGYTF. CDR3 DNA sequence: TGTGCCAGCAGTTTGGAAGGGACCGGTAACTATGGCTACACCTTC.

This clone was observed a handful of times. This rearrangement joins TRBV2 to TRBJ1-5; D may be TRBD1 (6 bases). The CDR3 is 15 residues long. Germline V gives CDR1 SNHLY, CDR2 FYNNEI. V gave up 5 bases and J gave up 2 bases, with 13 bases separating them. This CDR3 reads CASSPRGLGNQPQHF. The CDR3 DNA is TGTGCCAGCAGTCCCAGGGGTCTCGGCAATCAGCCCCAGCATTTT.

This chain connects TRBV5-6 to TRBJ2-2; tentative D call: TRBD1 (6 bases). V dropped 3 bases and J dropped 1 base, with 13 bases sitting between them. The CDR3 length is 16 residues. Germline V gene data show CDR1 as SGHDT and CDR2 as YYEEEE. The chain's CDR3 is CASSSLTGLNTGELFF. Written as DNA, the CDR3 is TGTGCCAGCAGCTCCCTTACAGGGTTGAACACCGGGGAGCTGTTTTTT.

The rearrangement links TRBV27 to TRBJ1-5; D is uncertain. Trimming took 2 bases from V and 6 from J, leaving 5 bases between them. CDR3 size: 12 residues. CDR1 and CDR2 (germline): MNHEY, SMNVEV (reference sequence). The CDR3 loop is CASSLIGQPQHF. The CDR3 DNA reads as TGTGCCAGCAGTTTAATCGGTCAGCCCCAGCATTTT.

This chain joins TRBV5-1 and TRBJ2-2; D unresolved. CDR3 length equals 17 residues. Looked up from germline, CDR1 is SGHRS and CDR2 is YFSETQ. V gave up 0 bases and J gave up 6 bases, with 18 bases separating them. The CDR3 region is CASSLGQGSPEAGELFF. The CDR3 DNA reads TGCGCCAGCAGCTTGGGGCAAGGAAGCCCGGAAGCCGGGGAGCTGTTTTTT.

V and J are TRBV4-3 and TRBJ2-7; 7 nucleotides agree with TRBD2. The germline V gene encodes CDR1 LGHNA and CDR2 YSLEER. The J segment lost 1 base and the V segment lost 0 bases, leaving 3 bases of the junction unmatched. The CDR3 spans 15 residues. The CDR3 is CASSQDNSGSYEQYF. Here the CDR3 DNA reads TGCGCCAGCAGCCAAGATAATAGCGGGTCCTACGAGCAGTACTTC.

The chain joins TRBV10-3 to TRBJ2-1; 9 nucleotides agree with TRBD2. Germline assignment: CDR1 ENHRY and CDR2 SYGVKD. The V segment lost 6 bases and the J segment 3 bases; nucleotides outside the gene matches: 6. This CDR3 is built from 15 residues. This CDR3 is CAISQAGGFYNEQFF. CDR3 in DNA: TGTGCCATCAGCCAAGCGGGAGGCTTCTACAATGAGCAGTTCTTC.

The chain combines TRBV11-2 with TRBJ2-1; 7 positions agree with TRBD1. This CDR3 spans 16 amino acids. Germline CDR1 and CDR2: SGHAT and FQNNGV. The V gene end was trimmed by 1 base and the J gene end by 6 bases; junction bases not matched to a gene: 9. CDR3: CASSLGPDRAGNEQFF. Here the CDR3 DNA reads TGTGCCAGCAGCTTAGGACCTGACAGGGCGGGCAATGAGCAGTTCTTC.

The rearrangement uses TRBV4-3 and TRBJ1-1; no definite D call. V gave up 0 bases and J gave up 1 base, with 6 bases separating them. Germline CDR1 and CDR2: LGHNA and YSLEER. This CDR3 comprises 14 residues. CDR3 sequence reads: CASSQDFGNTEAFF. The CDR3 nucleotides read TGCGCCAGCAGCCAAGATTTCGGGAACACTGAAGCTTTCTTT.

The V and J genes are TRBV5-1 and TRBJ2-6; D not certain. Germline-derived CDR1 and CDR2 are SGHRS and YFSETQ. V was clipped by 4 bases and J by 0 bases, with 8 bases between them. This CDR3 spans 15 amino acids. CDR3 sequence (DNA): TGCGCCAGCAGCCCCACCGACTCTGGGGCCAACGTCCTGACTTTC. Protein: CASSPTDSGANVLTF.

CDR3 protein: CAWSIDRGYSNQPQHF. CDR3 bases: TGTGCCTGGAGTATCGACAGGGGCTATAGCAATCAGCCCCAGCATTTT. The rearrangement links TRBV30 to TRBJ1-5, with TRBD1 matching 8 bases. Germline V lookup: CDR1 GTSNPN, CDR2 SVGIG (reference sequence). Trimming at V came to 2 bases and at J to 0 bases, leaving 6 bases not matched to a gene. The CDR3 contains 16 residues.

This chain uses TRBV28 with TRBJ2-3; D is unclear. CDR3 size: 12 residues. CDR1 and CDR2 from the germline V gene are MDHEN and SYDVKM. V shed 3 bases and J shed 9 bases, with 10 bases lying between them. As DNA, the CDR3 is TGTGCCAGCAGTTTTCGTGTAGAAACGCAGTATTTT. Encoded protein: CASSFRVETQYF.

The chain employs TRBV27 and TRBJ2-2, with TRBD2 matching over 11 bases. V dropped 7 bases and J dropped 3; count of bases not matched to a gene: 7. Germline CDR1 MNHEY, CDR2 SMNVEV (reference sequence). The CDR3 sequence is 16 residues long. The DNA for the CDR3 is TGTGCCAGCACTCGTTTGGGACTAGCGGACACCGGGGAGCTGTTTTTT. Its translation is CASTRLGLADTGELFF.

The chain joins TRBV9 to TRBJ2-7; D gene unclear. CDR1 SGDLS and CDR2 YYNGEE come from the germline V gene. The CDR3 is made up of 14 amino acids. V lost 0 bases, J lost 0 bases, and 7 bases lay in between. CDR3 residues: CASSVGDISYEQYF. In DNA, the CDR3 is TGTGCCAGCAGCGTAGGAGACATCTCCTACGAGCAGTACTTC. Combining the CDR3 with reference TRBV9 and TRBJ2-7 gives the whole variable domain DSGVTQTPKHLITATGQRVTLRCSPRSGDLSVYWYQQSLDQGLQFLIQYYNGEERAKGNILERFSAQQFPDLHSELNLSSLELGDSALYFCASSVGDISYEQYFGPGTRLTVT.

This sequence joins TRBV4-1 and TRBJ2-7; 7 bases align to TRBD2. Germline values: CDR1 MGHRA, CDR2 YSYEKL. This CDR3 has 14 amino acids. The junction had 4 bases not matched to a gene; V was cut back by 0 bases and J by 5 bases. CDR3 protein: CASSQDGGGHEQYF. In DNA, the CDR3 is TGCGCCAGCAGCCAAGATGGGGGGGGTCACGAGCAGTACTTC.

This rearrangement joins TRBV7-2 to TRBJ2-1; 12 positions agree with TRBD1. V gave up 5 bases and J gave up 7 bases; unmatched junction bases: 9. Germline CDR1 reads SGHTA; CDR2 reads FQGNSA. The CDR3 covers 16 residues. The CDR3 DNA sequence: TGTGCCAGCAGCCGGGGACAGGGGGCCTTACCAAATGAGCAGTTCTTC. Translation: CASSRGQGALPNEQFF.

V gene TRBV6-6 combines with J gene TRBJ1-2; D is uncertain. In germline, CDR1 is MNHNY, CDR2 SVGAGI (reference sequence). The CDR3 is 13 residues long. Trimming removed 4 bases at V and 8 bases at J, with 14 bases between. CDR3 amino acids: CASSSDFSLGYTF. The CDR3 nucleotides read TGTGCCAGCAGTTCTGACTTTTCCCTAGGCTACACCTTC.

The rearrangement uses TRBV5-1 and TRBJ2-2, with D possibly matching TRBD1 (5 bases). The V gene's germline CDR1 is SGHRS and CDR2 YFSETQ. The length of the CDR3 is 15 residues. V was trimmed by 9 bases and J by 5 bases, leaving 20 bases between them. The CDR3 is CANIGYQAGTGELFF. The CDR3 bases are TGCGCCAACATCGGCTATCAGGCAGGGACCGGGGAGCTGTTTTTT.

The V and J genes are TRBV5-6 and TRBJ1-3; D possibly corresponds to TRBD1 (5 bases). This CDR3 region has 15 residues. V lost 0 bases to trimming and J lost 7 bases, with 14 bases between them. Germline CDR1 SGHDT, CDR2 YYEEEE. The CDR3 sequence is CASSLDSGGWNTIYF. DNA of the CDR3: TGTGCCAGCAGCTTGGACAGCGGGGGGTGGAACACCATATATTTT.

This clone was seen more than once but under ten times. This chain connects TRBV30 to TRBJ1-5; D is unclear. The CDR3 has 15 amino acids. CDR1 GTSNPN and CDR2 SVGIG come from the germline V gene (reference sequence). V lost 0 bases to trimming and J lost 0 bases, with 9 bases between them. The CDR3 DNA is TGTGCCTGGAGTGTACTTGTTTATAGCAATCAGCCCCAGCATTTT. Its protein is CAWSVLVYSNQPQHF.

The chain combines TRBV5-1 with TRBJ1-1, with D unclear. Trimming cost V 4 bases and J 1 base, with 17 bases left between them. Germline V gene data show CDR1 as SGHRS and CDR2 as YFSETQ. The CDR3 loop spans 16 amino acids. The CDR3 sequence is CASSPNEIARNTEAFF. For the CDR3, the DNA is TGCGCCAGCAGCCCCAATGAAATAGCCAGGAACACTGAAGCTTTCTTT.

The genes are TRBV7-9 and TRBJ2-7; the D is unclear. CDR3 size: 14 residues. V was trimmed by 0 bases and J by 4 bases, leaving 10 bases between them. Germline-derived CDR1 and CDR2 are SEHNR and FQNEAQ (reference sequence). The chain's CDR3 is CASSLAAPSYEQYF. The CDR3 DNA sequence: TGTGCCAGCAGCTTAGCGGCCCCCTCGTACGAGCAGTACTTC. Full variable domain (remainder filled in from reference TRBV7-9 and TRBJ2-7): DTGVSQNPRHKITKRGQNVTFRCDPISEHNRLYWYRQTLGQGPEFLTYFQNEAQLEKSRLLSDRFSAERPKGSFSTLEIQRTEQGDSAMYLCASSLAAPSYEQYFGPGTRLTVT.

V and J are TRBV11-2 and TRBJ2-7; D may match TRBD1 or TRBD2 (5 bases each). Germline CDR1 is SGHAT and CDR2 is FQNNGV. This CDR3 comprises 14 residues. V was trimmed by 4 bases and J by 1 base, leaving 11 bases between them. CDR3 protein: CASSYRDQSYEQYF. The CDR3 DNA sequence: TGTGCCAGCAGCTACCGGGACCAATCCTACGAGCAGTACTTC.

The chain is built from TRBV10-3 and TRBJ2-7; weak D call: TRBD2 (6 bases). The CDR3 spans 15 residues. Germline CDR1 is ENHRY and CDR2 is SYGVKD. V was shortened by 4 bases and J by 4 bases, with 17 bases between the two germline ends. The CDR3 DNA reads TGTGCCATCAGTGGGCCCCGGACTAAGGGTTACGAGCAGTACTTC. The encoded protein is CAISGPRTKGYEQYF.